Below are 9 T cell receptor beta chains sequenced from a single sample in a study of cytomegalovirus exposure and HLA in healthy donors. The table came from immunoSEQ multiplex PCR; TCRdb's copy has only in-frame clones and leaves some out. The data show some 110,000 clones, around 94% seen once. Sequenced sample: PBMCs. These receptors all come from a young woman in good health and CMV-seronegative.

The rearrangement joins TRBV5-1 to TRBJ1-3; D gene uncertain. V was cut by 0 bases and J by 0 bases, with 7 bases left in between. Germline loops: CDR1 SGHRS, CDR2 YFSETQ. This CDR3 is built from 15 residues. CDR3 nucleotide sequence: TGCGCCAGCAGCTTGGATACAGCCTCTGGAAACACCATATATTTT. It specifies CASSLDTASGNTIYF. Based on the CDR3 plus reference TRBV5-1 and TRBJ1-3, the full variable domain is KAGVTQTPRYLIKTRGQQVTLSCSPISGHRSVSWYQQTPGQGLQFLFEYFSETQRNKGNFPGRFSGRQFSNSRSEMNVSTLELGDSALYLCASSLDTASGNTIYFGEGSWLTVV.

The rearrangement links TRBV7-9 to TRBJ1-1; no reliable D call. The CDR3 runs to 13 residues. V was trimmed by 0 bases and J by 6 bases, leaving 8 bases between them. From germline, CDR1 is SEHNR and CDR2 FQNEAQ (reference sequence). CDR3 sequence (DNA): TGTGCCAGCAGCTTAGCAGGGAGGGCTGAAGCTTTCTTT. It translates to CASSLAGRAEAFF.

This rearrangement joins TRBV2 to TRBJ1-1; D perhaps matches TRBD1 (5 bases). With 4 bases removed from V and 2 bases from J, the gap between germline ends came to 8 bases. The CDR3 is 13 amino acids. Germline CDR1 and CDR2: SNHLY and FYNNEI. The CDR3 coding sequence is TGTGCCAGCAGTGGACAGACAAACACTGAAGCTTTCTTT. Translating it yields CASSGQTNTEAFF.

The chain combines TRBV9 with TRBJ1-2; 7 positions agree with TRBD1. Trimming removed 4 bases from V and 5 bases from J; junction bases left unmatched: 11. Germline lookup yields CDR1 SGDLS and CDR2 YYNGEE. The CDR3 has 15 residues. CDR3 coding DNA: TGTGCCAGCAGCATCTACCAGGGGGTTGGGTATGGCTACACCTTC. This encodes CASSIYQGVGYGYTF.

This clone occurred once. CDR3 DNA sequence: TGTGCCAGCAGCCCTGGGGGGAAATGGGGTGAGCAGTTCTTC. Protein: CASSPGGKWGEQFF. The chain employs TRBV28 and TRBJ2-1; TRBD2 is a possible D gene (6 bases). V was clipped by 6 bases and J by 9 bases, with 18 bases between them. This CDR3 spans 14 amino acids. Germline values: CDR1 MDHEN, CDR2 SYDVKM.

The chain couples TRBV7-3 to TRBJ1-6; D gene ambiguous. V was trimmed by 2 bases and J by 4 bases, leaving 3 bases between them. From germline, CDR1 is SGHTA and CDR2 FQGTGA. The CDR3 is made up of 13 amino acids. The CDR3 nucleotides read TGTGCCAGCAGCTTACAATATAATTCACCCCTCCACTTT. Encoded protein: CASSLQYNSPLHF.

The genes are TRBV6-6 and TRBJ2-4; D is perhaps TRBD1 (5 bases). CDR3 length: 15 amino acids. Per the germline V gene, CDR1 is MNHNY and CDR2 is SVGAGI (reference sequence). Trimming cost V 5 bases and J 3 bases, with 14 bases left between them. CDR3 sequence reads: CASSHQGDGKNIQYF. In DNA, the CDR3 is TGTGCCAGCAGTCATCAGGGTGATGGCAAAAACATTCAGTACTTC.

As for this clone: One junction end disagrees with the germline gene, perhaps due to a read error. V is TRBV5-1 and J is TRBJ1-4, with no clear D. Per germline, CDR1 SGHRS and CDR2 YFSETQ. This CDR3 is 15 amino acids long. In nucleotides, the CDR3 is TGTGCCAGCAGCTTGATGGGGAGTAACGGGGAAAAACTGTTTTTT. This encodes CASSLMGSNGEKLFF.

The chain combines TRBV18 with TRBJ2-7; D may be TRBD2 (5 bases). The V gene lost 2 bases and the J gene lost 4 bases, with 12 bases spanning the gap. Germline V gives CDR1 KGHSH, CDR2 LQKENI. This CDR3 spans 14 amino acids. CDR3 in amino acids: CASSPTGSLYEQYF. The CDR3 DNA reads TGTGCCAGCTCACCAACGGGGAGCTTGTACGAGCAGTACTTC.